These 27 T cell receptor beta chains originate from one sample sequenced in a study of blood T cell repertoires in COVID-19. Produced via immunoSEQ multiplex PCR; TCRdb's table is partial and in-frame only. This repertoire shows approximately 81,000 clones, around 89% found once; its top ten account for 0.95% to 1.5%. Sequencing was done on a sample of PBMCs or T cells enriched from blood (not recorded which). All receptors derive from a woman aged 50 to 60 with acute COVID-19.

The chain combines TRBV7-6 with TRBJ2-2; 10 bases align to TRBD1. The CDR3 contains 15 residues. The J segment lost 7 bases and the V segment lost 3 bases, leaving 5 bases of the junction unmatched. In germline, CDR1 is SGHVS, CDR2 FNYEAQ. CDR3 loop: CASSFTGQGFGELFF. The CDR3 DNA follows: TGTGCCAGCAGCTTTACGGGACAGGGGTTCGGGGAGCTGTTTTTT.

This chain connects TRBV20-1 to TRBJ2-3; TRBD2 matches at 13 bases. The CDR3 has 15 amino acids. V was pared by 3 bases and J by 6 bases, with 6 bases of the junction left unmatched. Germline V gene sequence: CDR1 DFQATT, CDR2 SNEGSKA (reference sequence). CDR3 DNA sequence: TGCAGTGCTAGTGTGGGACTAGCGGGACCGGATACGCAGTATTTT. Encoded protein: CSASVGLAGPDTQYF.

This chain joins TRBV21-1 and TRBJ1-2. TRBV21-1 is labeled a pseudogene. The CDR3 totals 17 residues. The CDR3: CASASGGQGGLPYGYTF. The CDR3 nucleotides read TGTGCCAGCGCGAGCGGGGGCCAAGGCGGGCTGCCCTATGGCTACACCTTC.

The rearrangement uses TRBV9 and TRBJ1-5; the match to TRBD1 covers 7 bases. The J segment lost 7 bases and the V segment lost 3 bases, leaving 7 bases of the junction unmatched. Per germline, CDR1 SGDLS and CDR2 YYNGEE. The CDR3 is 14 residues long. The CDR3, as DNA: TGTGCCAGCAGCGAGACAGGGATGGGCCAGCCCCAGCATTTT. Translation: CASSETGMGQPQHF. Together with reference TRBV9 and TRBJ1-5, the CDR3 gives the full variable domain: DSGVTQTPKHLITATGQRVTLRCSPRSGDLSVYWYQQSLDQGLQFLIQYYNGEERAKGNILERFSAQQFPDLHSELNLSSLELGDSALYFCASSETGMGQPQHFGDGTRLSIL.

V and J are TRBV6-5 and TRBJ1-2, with D tentatively TRBD1 (6 bases). The CDR3 is 13 residues long. Looked up from germline, CDR1 is MNHEY and CDR2 is SVGAGI. The V end lost 2 bases, the J end lost 8 bases, and 12 bases lay between the germline ends. The CDR3 nucleotides read TGTGCCAGCAGTTACGGTCCAGGGGAAGGCTACACCTTC. Residues: CASSYGPGEGYTF.

V is TRBV27 and J is TRBJ1-4; 7 bases line up with TRBD1. The J segment lost 2 bases and the V segment lost 5 bases, leaving 5 bases of the junction unmatched. Germline CDR1 is MNHEY and CDR2 is SMNVEV (reference sequence). The CDR3 extends over 15 amino acids. The CDR3 DNA follows: TGTGCCAGCAGTGCACAACAGGGGACTAATGAAAAACTGTTTTTT. Its protein product is CASSAQQGTNEKLFF.

This clone was detected a few times. The chain uses TRBV29-1 and TRBJ1-2, with D possibly matching TRBD1 (5 bases). This CDR3 is 17 amino acids long. Per the germline V gene, CDR1 is SQVTM and CDR2 is ANQGSEA. With 3 bases removed from V and 0 bases from J, the gap between germline ends came to 20 bases. CDR3: CSVDQVSREDANYGYTF. CDR3 nucleotide sequence: TGCAGCGTTGATCAGGTTAGCAGGGAGGACGCTAACTATGGCTACACCTTC. The complete variable domain, with remaining parts taken from reference TRBV29-1 and TRBJ1-2, reads SAVISQKPSRDICQRGTSLTIQCQVDSQVTMMFWYRQQPGQSLTLIATANQGSEATYESGFVIDKFPISRPNLTFSTLTVSNMSPEDSSIYLCSVDQVSREDANYGYTFGSGTRLTVV.

V and J are TRBV3-1 (or the pseudogene TRBV3-2) and TRBJ1-1; D may be TRBD1 (5 bases). Between the trimmed V and J ends, which lost 6 bases and 3 bases, there was a span of 14 bases. This CDR3 contains 14 residues. Germline lookup yields CDR1 LGHDT and CDR2 YNNKEL (reference sequence). CDR3 nucleotide sequence: TGTGCCAGCAGGTTCCGGGGGGGGGACACTGAAGCTTTCTTT. Translation gives CASRFRGGDTEAFF.

V is TRBV18 and J is TRBJ1-2, with 7 nucleotides matching TRBD1. The CDR3 runs to 19 residues. Per the germline V gene, CDR1 is KGHSH and CDR2 is LQKENI. V trimming: 1 base; J trimming: 0 bases; junction bases outside the gene matches: 14. CDR3 loop: CASSPQLSYPGGANYGYTF. CDR3 nucleotide sequence: TGTGCCAGCTCACCACAACTTTCTTATCCAGGGGGAGCTAACTATGGCTACACCTTC. Drawing the rest from reference TRBV18 and TRBJ1-2, the complete variable domain is NAGVMQNPRHLVRRRGQEARLRCSPMKGHSHVYWYRQLPEEGLKFMVYLQKENIIDESGMPKERFSAEFPKEGPSILRIQQVVRGDSAAYFCASSPQLSYPGGANYGYTFGSGTRLTVV.

This rearrangement joins TRBV18 to TRBJ1-1, with D hard to call. Trimming removed 3 bases at V and 4 bases at J, with 12 bases between. The CDR3 consists of 14 residues. The V gene's germline CDR1 is KGHSH and CDR2 LQKENI. The CDR3 region is CASSPNEGATEAFF. CDR3 DNA: TGTGCCAGCTCACCTAACGAGGGCGCCACTGAAGCTTTCTTT.

This chain connects TRBV19 to TRBJ1-5, with 8 nucleotides matching TRBD1. With V trimmed by 3 bases and J by 3 bases, 7 bases remained unmatched. Germline assignment: CDR1 LNHDA and CDR2 SQIVND (reference sequence). CDR3 length equals 16 residues. The CDR3 sequence is CASSMADRALNQPQHF. CDR3 bases: TGTGCCAGTAGTATGGCGGACAGGGCCCTCAATCAGCCCCAGCATTTT.

This sequence joins TRBV18 and TRBJ1-4; D may be TRBD1 (5 bases). Germline V gene sequence: CDR1 KGHSH, CDR2 LQKENI. V gave up 1 base and J gave up 7 bases, with 16 bases separating them. The CDR3 is 16 amino acids. CDR3 nucleotides: TGTGCCAGCTCACCACAGGACATCACACAGAGTGAAAAACTGTTTTTT. Its protein product is CASSPQDITQSEKLFF. Combining the CDR3 with reference TRBV18 and TRBJ1-4 gives the whole variable domain NAGVMQNPRHLVRRRGQEARLRCSPMKGHSHVYWYRQLPEEGLKFMVYLQKENIIDESGMPKERFSAEFPKEGPSILRIQQVVRGDSAAYFCASSPQDITQSEKLFFGSGTQLSVL.

V and J are TRBV27 and TRBJ2-1, with 8 bases that match TRBD2. In germline, CDR1 is MNHEY, CDR2 SMNVEV (reference sequence). The CDR3 is 15 residues long. The ends lost 7 bases at V and 7 bases at J; junction bases unmatched: 12. The CDR3: CASNTKGGRRNEQFF. The CDR3 nucleotides are TGTGCCAGCAACACAAAGGGCGGGAGGAGGAATGAGCAGTTCTTC.

The chain is built from TRBV15 and TRBJ2-1, with D uncertain. The CDR3 consists of 15 residues. Germline V gives CDR1 LNHNV, CDR2 YYDKDF (reference sequence). V dropped 0 bases and J dropped 9 bases, with 15 bases sitting between them. CDR3 in amino acids: CATSRDLGSSGEQFF. The CDR3 DNA sequence: TGTGCCACCAGCAGAGATCTAGGCAGTTCCGGTGAGCAGTTCTTC.

This rearrangement joins TRBV19 to TRBJ2-7; 7 positions agree with TRBD1. Trimming cost V 6 bases and J 6 bases; bases outside gene matches: 8. Germline loops: CDR1 LNHDA, CDR2 SQIVND (reference sequence). This CDR3 is built from 13 residues. CDR3 coding DNA: TGTGCCAGTAGGAGGACAGGAGCTCGCGAGCAGTACTTC. This codes for CASRRTGAREQYF. Using reference TRBV19 and TRBJ2-7 for the parts outside the CDR3, the full variable domain is DGGITQSPKYLFRKEGQNVTLSCEQNLNHDAMYWYRQDPGQGLRLIYYSQIVNDFQKGDIAEGYSVSREKKESFPLTVTSAQKNPTAFYLCASRRTGAREQYFGPGTRLTVT.

CDR3 sequence (DNA): TGTGCCAGCAGCCGACAGGGAGACCCTGAAGCTTTCTTT. The encoded protein is CASSRQGDPEAFF. V and J are TRBV5-4 and TRBJ1-1; 7 nucleotides match TRBD1. In germline, CDR1 is SGHNT, CDR2 YYREEE (reference sequence). The CDR3 is made up of 13 amino acids. Trimming removed 4 bases from V and 6 bases from J; junction bases left unmatched: 6.

The chain has TRBV3-1 (or the pseudogene TRBV3-2) and TRBJ1-1; TRBD1 matches 8 bases. The V segment lost 4 bases and the J segment 3 bases; nucleotides outside the gene matches: 13. Germline V gives CDR1 LGHDT, CDR2 YNNKEL (reference sequence). The CDR3 runs to 17 residues. CDR3 sequence reads: CASSPVRGPSFHTEAFF. CDR3 nucleotide sequence: TGTGCCAGCAGCCCCGTCAGGGGGCCCTCATTTCACACTGAAGCTTTCTTT.

The rearrangement joins TRBV4-1 to TRBJ2-4; D perhaps matches TRBD1 (5 bases). Deletions cut 4 bases from V and 0 bases from J, with 13 bases between. Germline V gives CDR1 MGHRA, CDR2 YSYEKL. The CDR3 sequence is 16 residues long. The CDR3 protein is CASSPRAGLAKNIQYF. The CDR3 DNA is TGCGCCAGCAGCCCCAGGGCAGGCTTAGCCAAAAACATTCAGTACTTC.

This chain joins TRBV11-2 and TRBJ2-1, with 10 bases fitting TRBD2. The J segment lost 3 bases and the V segment lost 3 bases, leaving 8 bases of the junction unmatched. The CDR3 consists of 17 residues. Germline V gene sequence: CDR1 SGHAT, CDR2 FQNNGV. The CDR3 DNA reads as TGTGCCAGCAGCTTTGGAACGACTAGCGGGTTCTACAATGAGCAGTTCTTC. As protein: CASSFGTTSGFYNEQFF. Complete variable domain (other parts from reference TRBV11-2 and TRBJ2-1): EAGVAQSPRYKIIEKRQSVAFWCNPISGHATLYWYQQILGQGPKLLIQFQNNGVVDDSQLPKDRFSAERLKGVDSTLKIQPAKLEDSAVYLCASSFGTTSGFYNEQFFGPGTRLTVL.

This clone was recorded once. This rearrangement joins TRBV13 to TRBJ2-6, with a possible D match to TRBD1 (6 bases). The CDR3 length is 16 residues. With 4 bases removed from V and 4 bases from J, the gap between germline ends came to 14 bases. Germline values: CDR1 PRHDT, CDR2 FYEKMQ (reference sequence). The CDR3: CASSSGVALGANVLTF. The CDR3 DNA is TGTGCCAGCAGCTCAGGGGTGGCCCTCGGGGCCAACGTCCTGACTTTC.

This rearrangement joins TRBV10-3 to TRBJ1-2, with 7 positions matching TRBD1. The length of the CDR3 is 17 residues. Germline CDR1 and CDR2: ENHRY and SYGVKD. J gave up 4 bases and V 3 bases, and 14 bases lay outside the gene matches. In nucleotides, the CDR3 is TGTGCCATCAGTGAAGCAGGGGGAAACACCCTCGTCTATGGCTACACCTTC. Protein product: CAISEAGGNTLVYGYTF.

This clone has just a few counts. Mismatch with germline at one junction end may stem from a read error. The genes are TRBV6-2 or TRBV6-3 and TRBJ1-2; 9 bases match TRBD1. CDR1 and CDR2 (germline): MNHEY, SVGEGT. This CDR3 spans 14 amino acids. CDR3 in amino acids: CASSYSAHRGPIPF. In DNA form, the CDR3 reads TGTGCCAGCAGTTACTCGGCCCACAGGGGGCCCATCCCATTC.

This chain links TRBV9 with TRBJ2-1; D is perhaps TRBD2 (6 bases). Germline V gene data show CDR1 as SGDLS and CDR2 as YYNGEE. V lost 2 bases and J lost 6, with 15 bases in between. This CDR3 has 15 residues. This chain's CDR3 is CASSVVETSLNEQFF. The CDR3 nucleotides read TGTGCCAGCAGCGTGGTGGAGACTAGTCTCAATGAGCAGTTCTTC.

The CDR3 sequence: CASRYGQGRHNEQFF. DNA of the CDR3: TGTGCCAGCAGATACGGACAGGGGAGGCACAATGAGCAGTTCTTC. This chain uses TRBV27 with TRBJ2-1, with 9 nucleotides matching TRBD1. Germline V lookup: CDR1 MNHEY, CDR2 SMNVEV (reference sequence). The V segment lost 6 bases and the J segment 5 bases; nucleotides outside the gene matches: 8. CDR3 size: 15 residues.

The J gene is TRBJ2-2, the V gene TRBV11-2; D is undetermined. The CDR3 covers 12 residues. V was clipped by 5 bases and J by 6 bases, with 7 bases between them. The germline V gene has CDR1 SGHAT and CDR2 FQNNGV. CDR3 amino acids: CASSPGPGELFF. CDR3 in DNA: TGTGCCAGCAGCCCAGGCCCCGGGGAGCTGTTTTTT.

The chain carries TRBV11-2 and TRBJ1-2, with 9 bases aligning to TRBD1. CDR3 length equals 14 residues. Germline V gives CDR1 SGHAT, CDR2 FQNNGV. After removal of 5 bases from V and 6 bases from J, the junction contained 7 bases not matched to a gene. CDR3 sequence (DNA): TGTGCCAGCAGCCAAGGGACAGGGTGGGATGGCTACACCTTC. It yields the protein CASSQGTGWDGYTF.

The rearrangement uses TRBV7-2 and TRBJ1-2; a possible D gene is TRBD1 (6 bases). V lost 5 bases and J lost 8, with 15 bases in between. The CDR3 covers 13 residues. CDR1 and CDR2 from the germline V gene are SGHTA and FQGNSA. This chain's CDR3 is CASSPGGGRGYTF. The DNA of the CDR3 is TGTGCCAGCAGCCCTGGGGGGGGCAGGGGCTACACCTTC.